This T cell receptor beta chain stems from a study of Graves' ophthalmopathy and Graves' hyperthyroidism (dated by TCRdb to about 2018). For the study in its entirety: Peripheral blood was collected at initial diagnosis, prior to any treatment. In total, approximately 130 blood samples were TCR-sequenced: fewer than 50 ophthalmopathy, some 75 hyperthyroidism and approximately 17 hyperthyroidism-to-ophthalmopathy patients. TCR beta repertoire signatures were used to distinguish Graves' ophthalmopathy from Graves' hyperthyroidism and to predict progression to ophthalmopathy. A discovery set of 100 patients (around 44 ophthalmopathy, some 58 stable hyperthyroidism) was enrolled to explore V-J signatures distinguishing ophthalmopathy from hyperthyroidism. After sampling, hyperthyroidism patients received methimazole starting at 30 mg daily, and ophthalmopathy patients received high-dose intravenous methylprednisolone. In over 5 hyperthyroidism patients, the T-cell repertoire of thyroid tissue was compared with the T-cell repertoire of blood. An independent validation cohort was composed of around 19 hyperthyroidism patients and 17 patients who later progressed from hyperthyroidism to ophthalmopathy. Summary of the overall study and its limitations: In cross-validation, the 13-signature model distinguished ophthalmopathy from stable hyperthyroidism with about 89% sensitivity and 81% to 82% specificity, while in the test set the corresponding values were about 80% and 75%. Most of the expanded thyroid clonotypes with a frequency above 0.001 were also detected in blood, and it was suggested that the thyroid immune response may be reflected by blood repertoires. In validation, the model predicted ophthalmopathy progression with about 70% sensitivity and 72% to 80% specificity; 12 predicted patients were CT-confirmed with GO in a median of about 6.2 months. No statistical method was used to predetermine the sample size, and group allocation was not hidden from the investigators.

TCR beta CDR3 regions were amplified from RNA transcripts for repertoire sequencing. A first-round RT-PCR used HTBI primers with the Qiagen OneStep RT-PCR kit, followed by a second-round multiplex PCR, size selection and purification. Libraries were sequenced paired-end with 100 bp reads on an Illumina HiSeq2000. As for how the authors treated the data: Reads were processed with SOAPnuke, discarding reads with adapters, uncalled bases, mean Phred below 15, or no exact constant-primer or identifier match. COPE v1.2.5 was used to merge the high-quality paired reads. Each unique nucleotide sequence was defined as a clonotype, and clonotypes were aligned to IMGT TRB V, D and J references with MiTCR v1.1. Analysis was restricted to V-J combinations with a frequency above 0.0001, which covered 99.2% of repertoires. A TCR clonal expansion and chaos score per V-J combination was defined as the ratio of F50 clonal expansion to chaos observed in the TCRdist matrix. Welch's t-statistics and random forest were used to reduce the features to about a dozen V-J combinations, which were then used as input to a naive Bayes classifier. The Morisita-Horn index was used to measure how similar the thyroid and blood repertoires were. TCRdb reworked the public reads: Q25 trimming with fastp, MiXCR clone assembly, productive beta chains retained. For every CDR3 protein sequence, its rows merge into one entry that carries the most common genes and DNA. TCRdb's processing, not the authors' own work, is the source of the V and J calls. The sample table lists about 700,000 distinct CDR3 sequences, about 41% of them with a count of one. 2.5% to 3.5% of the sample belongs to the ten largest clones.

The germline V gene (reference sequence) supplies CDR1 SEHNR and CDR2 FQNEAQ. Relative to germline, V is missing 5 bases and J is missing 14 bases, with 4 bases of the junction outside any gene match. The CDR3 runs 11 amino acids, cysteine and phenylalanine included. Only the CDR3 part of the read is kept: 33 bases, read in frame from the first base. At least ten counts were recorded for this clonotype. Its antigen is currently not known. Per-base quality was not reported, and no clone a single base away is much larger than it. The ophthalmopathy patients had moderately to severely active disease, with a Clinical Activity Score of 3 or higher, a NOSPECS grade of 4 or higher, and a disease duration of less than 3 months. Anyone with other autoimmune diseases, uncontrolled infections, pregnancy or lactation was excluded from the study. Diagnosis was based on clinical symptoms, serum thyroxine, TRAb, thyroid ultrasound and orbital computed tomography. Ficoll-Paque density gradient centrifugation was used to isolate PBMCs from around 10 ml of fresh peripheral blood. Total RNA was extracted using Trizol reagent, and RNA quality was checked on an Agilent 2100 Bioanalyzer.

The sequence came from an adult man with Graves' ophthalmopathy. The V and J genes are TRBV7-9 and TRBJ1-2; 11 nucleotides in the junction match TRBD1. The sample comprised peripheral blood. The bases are TGTGCCAGCAGCCCGGACAGGGGGCATACCTTC. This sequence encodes CASSPDRGHTF.